The 31 T cell receptor beta chains reported below all come from one sample, sequenced in a study of T cells in pancreatic ductal adenocarcinoma. Profiling relied on immunoSEQ multiplex PCR, and the TCRdb table lists in-frame clones only, not all of them. The table lists roughly 100,000 clones, 90% to 95% of them singletons, with roughly 3.1% in the top ten. The selected patients with pancreatic ductal adenocarcinoma had surgery but no neoadjuvant therapy. Sequenced material: PBMCs. The receptor set was obtained from a human donor with pancreatic ductal adenocarcinoma.

The chain couples TRBV29-1 to TRBJ1-4; D not resolved. This CDR3 comprises 13 residues. The germline V and J ends were trimmed by 7 bases and 8 bases, with 17 bases remaining between them. Germline V gene lookup returns CDR1 SQVTM and CDR2 ANQGSEA. Written as DNA, the CDR3 is TGCAGCGGCTCGGGAGGGAGAGGGGAAAAACTGTTTTTT. It specifies CSGSGGRGEKLFF.

The rearrangement links TRBV28 to TRBJ1-1, with D perhaps matching TRBD1 (5 bases). Germline values: CDR1 MDHEN, CDR2 SYDVKM. The CDR3 covers 14 residues. V was cut by 5 bases and J by 4 bases, with 14 bases left in between. CDR3 in amino acids: CASSPYVTVTEAFF. For the CDR3, the DNA is TGTGCCAGCAGTCCATACGTGACAGTCACTGAAGCTTTCTTT.

The J gene is TRBJ2-3, the V gene TRBV7-2; maybe TRBD1 (5 bases). Per germline, CDR1 SGHTA and CDR2 FQGNSA. CDR3 length: 14 residues. V lost 4 bases to trimming and J lost 6 bases, with 14 bases between them. The CDR3 sequence: CASSSWGSEDTQYF. The CDR3 DNA reads TGTGCCAGCAGCTCCTGGGGCTCAGAGGATACGCAGTATTTT.

The rearrangement joins TRBV19 to TRBJ2-6, with D hard to call. The germline V and J ends were trimmed by 5 bases and 5 bases, with 7 bases remaining between them. Per germline, CDR1 LNHDA and CDR2 SQIVND (reference sequence). The CDR3 has 13 residues. CDR3 nucleotide sequence: TGTGCCAGTAGTGATGGCTGGGCCAACGTCCTGACTTTC. It encodes CASSDGWANVLTF.

The CDR3 DNA is TGTGCCAGCAGCTTAAATTCGCGGGGCACAGATACGCAGTATTTT. Its protein is CASSLNSRGTDTQYF. J is TRBJ2-3 and V is TRBV7-3; perhaps TRBD2 as D (5 bases). Trimming stripped 1 base from V and 1 base from J, with 9 bases between. This CDR3 contains 15 residues. In germline, CDR1 is SGHTA, CDR2 FQGTGA.

The chain combines TRBV5-1 with TRBJ2-2, with a weak D call TRBD2 (6 bases). The CDR3 spans 14 residues. The V and J ends lost 4 bases and 1 base respectively, with 8 bases between them. Germline V CDR1 and CDR2: SGHRS, YFSETQ. The CDR3 DNA follows: TGCGCCAGCAGCACGCGGGGGAACACCGGGGAGCTGTTTTTT. Translating it yields CASSTRGNTGELFF.

The chain has TRBV4-3 and TRBJ2-7, with D unresolved. Trimming cost V 1 base and J 0 bases, with 7 bases left between them. The CDR3 spans 14 residues. CDR1 LGHNA and CDR2 YSLEER come from the germline V gene. The CDR3 region is CASSQVPSSYEQYF. The CDR3 coding sequence is TGCGCCAGCAGCCAAGTTCCGAGCTCCTACGAGCAGTACTTC.

The chain recombines TRBV19 with TRBJ2-3; 10 bases agree with TRBD2. Germline lookup yields CDR1 LNHDA and CDR2 SQIVND (reference sequence). The ends lost 7 bases at V and 7 bases at J; junction bases unmatched: 11. This CDR3 is 15 amino acids long. The CDR3 spells CASMNRAGGPNTQYF. CDR3 DNA sequence: TGTGCCAGTATGAATCGAGCGGGAGGGCCGAATACGCAGTATTTT.

This sequence joins TRBV27 and TRBJ2-5; 7 nucleotides agree with TRBD2. J gave up 1 base and V 6 bases, and 8 bases lay outside the gene matches. Germline V gene data show CDR1 as MNHEY and CDR2 as SMNVEV (reference sequence). This CDR3 comprises 15 residues. CDR3 nucleotides: TGTGCCAGCAGCCGGGACTACTCTTTCCAAGAGACCCAGTACTTC. Translated: CASSRDYSFQETQYF.

The chain is built from TRBV6-5 and TRBJ2-7, with 12 bases that match TRBD2. The CDR3 has 15 residues. After removal of 1 base from V and 7 bases from J, the junction contained 5 bases not matched to a gene. Per germline, CDR1 MNHEY and CDR2 SVGAGI. CDR3 nucleotides: TGTGCCAGCAGTTACTGGACTAGCGGGGCCTTAGAGCAGTACTTC. Translating gives CASSYWTSGALEQYF.

This clone was recorded only once. The CDR3 bases are TGTGCCAGCTCACCACCGAGGGAGAGGTACACTGAAGCTTTCTTT. Amino acid sequence: CASSPPRERYTEAFF. The chain carries TRBV18 and TRBJ1-1; no reliable D call. CDR3 size: 15 residues. V gave up 0 bases and J gave up 3 bases, with 11 bases separating them. Germline loops: CDR1 KGHSH, CDR2 LQKENI.

The rearrangement links TRBV5-4 to TRBJ2-7; 9 bases agree with TRBD1. V was clipped by 7 bases and J by 7 bases; unmatched bases: 6. This CDR3 comprises 12 residues. Germline CDR1 is SGHNT and CDR2 is YYREEE (reference sequence). DNA for the CDR3: TGTGCCAGCTGGGACAGGGACGATGAGCAGTACTTC. This gives the protein CASWDRDDEQYF.

This clone was observed once. This chain joins TRBV5-1 and TRBJ2-3; TRBD2 matches 14 bases. The CDR3 covers 16 residues. Trimming at V came to 4 bases and at J to 5 bases, leaving 6 bases not matched to a gene. Germline CDR1 SGHRS, CDR2 YFSETQ. In DNA form, the CDR3 reads TGCGCCAGCAGCGGACTAGCGGGAGGTCATGGAGATACGCAGTATTTT. Its translation: CASSGLAGGHGDTQYF.

The genes are TRBV5-1 and TRBJ2-7; 10 bases are shared with TRBD2. The CDR3 extends over 15 amino acids. The germline CDR1 and CDR2 sequences are SGHRS and YFSETQ. V gave up 3 bases and J gave up 0 bases; unmatched junction bases: 3. This chain's CDR3 is CASSSLAGASYEQYF. The CDR3 DNA reads as TGCGCCAGCAGCTCCCTAGCGGGAGCCTCCTACGAGCAGTACTTC.

This clone is a singleton in its sample. The genes are TRBV5-6 and TRBJ2-2; D perhaps matches TRBD1 (5 bases). In germline, CDR1 is SGHDT, CDR2 YYEEEE. Between the trimmed V and J ends, which lost 1 base and 2 bases, there was a span of 12 bases. CDR3 length: 16 amino acids. For the CDR3, the DNA is TGTGCCAGCAGCTTGTATAGGGGATTAAACACCGGGGAGCTGTTTTTT. Its translation: CASSLYRGLNTGELFF.

The chain employs TRBV18 and TRBJ2-1, with 7 positions matching TRBD2. After removal of 4 bases from V and 9 bases from J, the junction contained 9 bases not matched to a gene. CDR3 length: 14 residues. Germline values: CDR1 KGHSH, CDR2 LQKENI. The CDR3 bases are TGTGCCAGCTCACAAACGGGGGGAAACGGTGAGCAGTTCTTC. Residues: CASSQTGGNGEQFF.

The V and J genes are TRBV7-9 and TRBJ2-7; D perhaps matches TRBD2 (6 bases). Germline loops: CDR1 SEHNR, CDR2 FQNEAQ (reference sequence). The CDR3 contains 14 residues. Trimming took 3 bases from V and 5 from J, leaving 14 bases between them. Here the CDR3 reads CASSFGHPGDEQYF. Written as DNA, the CDR3 is TGTGCCAGCAGCTTCGGACACCCGGGGGACGAGCAGTACTTC.

The chain carries TRBV19 and TRBJ2-2; no firm D call. V shed 3 bases and J shed 5 bases, with 7 bases lying between them. Germline V gene lookup returns CDR1 LNHDA and CDR2 SQIVND (reference sequence). The CDR3 is 13 amino acids. CDR3 sequence (DNA): TGTGCCAGTAGTATTCAGAGGACCGGGGAGCTGTTTTTT. Translating it yields CASSIQRTGELFF.

The rearrangement uses TRBV7-2 and TRBJ2-3; 9 positions agree with TRBD2. With 1 base clipped from V and 6 bases from J, the junction kept 8 bases outside the gene matches. CDR3 length equals 16 residues. Germline lookup yields CDR1 SGHTA and CDR2 FQGNSA. CDR3 loop: CASSLERGRAGDTQYF. Here the CDR3 DNA reads TGTGCCAGCAGCTTAGAGCGCGGGAGGGCCGGGGATACGCAGTATTTT.

In DNA form, the CDR3 reads TGTGCCAGCAGTTTATCAAGGAGCTCCTACAATGAGCAGTTCTTC. Amino acid sequence: CASSLSRSSYNEQFF. The V gene is TRBV28, the J gene TRBJ2-1; no clear D gene. The CDR3 sequence is 15 residues long. The V gene lost 1 base and the J gene lost 0 bases, with 7 bases spanning the gap. Germline V CDR1 and CDR2: MDHEN, SYDVKM.

The rearrangement joins TRBV18 to TRBJ2-2, with 10 bases aligning to TRBD1. Germline loops: CDR1 KGHSH, CDR2 LQKENI. CDR3 length: 18 residues. Trimming took 4 bases from V and 7 from J; bases not matched to a gene: 15. As DNA, the CDR3 is TGTGCCAGCTCACGAGTAACCCCGGGGACAGGGGCGGACGGGGAGCTGTTTTTT. Its protein is CASSRVTPGTGADGELFF.

This clone occurred once. This chain connects TRBV10-1 to TRBJ2-7; D possibly corresponds to TRBD1 (6 bases). Trimming shortened V by 11 bases and J by 5 bases, and 13 bases separated the two germline ends. There are 11 residues in the CDR3. Germline V CDR1 and CDR2: WNHNN, SYGVQD (reference sequence). Here the CDR3 reads CAGQGHHEQYF. The CDR3 DNA reads TGCGCCGGTCAGGGGCACCACGAGCAGTACTTC.

The chain has TRBV19 and TRBJ1-1, with a possible D match to TRBD1 (6 bases). The germline V and J ends were trimmed by 0 bases and 2 bases, with 16 bases remaining between them. CDR1 is LNHDA, CDR2 SQIVND, per germline (reference sequence). The CDR3 loop spans 17 amino acids. In DNA form, the CDR3 reads TGTGCCAGTAGTATAGATCCACGGGGGGCCCCAAACACTGAAGCTTTCTTT. It translates to CASSIDPRGAPNTEAFF.

V is TRBV30 and J is TRBJ2-2, with 7 bases identical to TRBD1. The CDR3 consists of 12 residues. Germline V gene lookup returns CDR1 GTSNPN and CDR2 SVGIG (reference sequence). V shed 4 bases, J shed 5 bases, and the junction held 1 base outside the gene matches. The CDR3 DNA follows: TGTGCCTGGAACAGGGGAACCGGGGAGCTGTTTTTT. It translates to CAWNRGTGELFF.

This sequence joins TRBV7-9 and TRBJ2-6; 11 positions match TRBD1. From germline, CDR1 is SEHNR and CDR2 FQNEAQ (reference sequence). The CDR3 runs 18 residues. The trim removed 7 bases at V and 4 bases at J, leaving 12 bases unmatched. The CDR3 region is CASTYSDRGRAGANVLTF. The CDR3 DNA reads TGTGCCAGCACCTACTCGGACAGGGGGCGCGCGGGGGCCAACGTCCTGACTTTC.

This chain links TRBV5-1 with TRBJ1-2; 10 bases are shared with TRBD1. Germline CDR1 SGHRS, CDR2 YFSETQ. V was pared by 0 bases and J by 0 bases, with 2 bases of the junction left unmatched. The CDR3 has 16 amino acids. DNA for the CDR3: TGCGCCAGCAGCTTGGACGGACAGGGGGCTAACTATGGCTACACCTTC. This sequence encodes CASSLDGQGANYGYTF.

The table lists this clone with a count of one. The gene calls are TRBV9 and TRBJ2-1; 10 bases are shared with TRBD2. The germline V gene has CDR1 SGDLS and CDR2 YYNGEE. The CDR3 runs to 17 residues. V shed 4 bases, J shed 3 bases, and the junction held 10 bases outside the gene matches. The CDR3 nucleotides are TGTGCCAGCAGCTCTACCTTACTAGCGGGACACTACAATGAGCAGTTCTTC. It translates to CASSSTLLAGHYNEQFF.

The chain carries TRBV7-9 and TRBJ2-7; no firm D call. The germline CDR1 and CDR2 sequences are SEHNR and FQNEAQ (reference sequence). V dropped 2 bases and J dropped 3 bases, with 5 bases sitting between them. The CDR3 covers 12 residues. The CDR3 sequence: CASSLTIYEQYF. CDR3 sequence (DNA): TGTGCCAGCAGCTTAACTATCTACGAGCAGTACTTC.

The V and J genes are TRBV4-1 and TRBJ2-4, with no clear D. V lost 1 base, J lost 0 bases, and 4 bases lay in between. The length of the CDR3 is 14 residues. Germline assignment: CDR1 MGHRA and CDR2 YSYEKL. The CDR3 sequence: CASSQALAKNIQYF. CDR3 DNA sequence: TGCGCCAGCAGCCAAGCCTTAGCCAAAAACATTCAGTACTTC.

The chain carries TRBV29-1 and TRBJ2-1; 7 bases match TRBD1. The J segment lost 8 bases and the V segment lost 4 bases, leaving 11 bases of the junction unmatched. Per germline, CDR1 SQVTM and CDR2 ANQGSEA. The CDR3 consists of 14 residues. The CDR3 nucleotides are TGCAGCGTTGGGGGGACAGCACTCCGTCATGAGCAGTTCTTC. Amino acids: CSVGGTALRHEQFF.

This rearrangement joins TRBV6-1 to TRBJ2-7, with D maybe TRBD2 (6 bases). Between the trimmed V and J ends, which lost 6 bases and 3 bases, there was a span of 15 bases. This CDR3 spans 14 amino acids. Germline loops: CDR1 MNHNS, CDR2 SASEGT. CDR3 loop: CASSPHSGDYEQYF. The CDR3 nucleotides read TGTGCCAGCAGCCCCCATAGCGGAGACTACGAGCAGTACTTC.